This T cell receptor (beta chain) was recovered during a study of cytomegalovirus exposure and HLA in healthy donors. Study findings and constraints: Subsequent analysis revealed that first-cohort TCR clusters tended to co-occur in the 120 or so validation repertoires. The study put 150 to 200 TCR beta chains on its list as cytomegalovirus-associated. Cytomegalovirus status was reportedly diagnosed by the classifier with high sensitivity and specificity.

Profiling relied on immunoSEQ multiplex PCR, and the TCRdb table lists in-frame clones only, not all of them. The repertoire holds some 150,000 clones, with approximately 90% as singletons. V was pared by 5 bases and J by 1 base, with 9 bases between. CDR1 is SEHNR and CDR2 is FQNEAQ in the germline V gene (reference sequence). The CDR3 totals 14 residues. This clone was seen only a few times. Antigen specificity is unknown. Source material: PBMCs. The source is a woman aged 25-40 years in good health and CMV-seronegative. The V gene is TRBV7-9, the J gene TRBJ2-1, with D perhaps matching TRBD2 (6 bases). The CDR3 coding sequence is TGTGCCAGCAGCGCAGCGGGTTCCTACAATGAGCAGTTCTTC. Its translation: CASSAAGSYNEQFF.